These 29 T cell receptor beta chains were all obtained from the same sample, sequenced in a study of cytomegalovirus exposure and HLA in healthy donors. The PCR contained 60 Vbeta and 13 Jbeta primers. TCRdb's copy holds only in-frame clones and misses some; the assay was immunoSEQ multiplex PCR. The data show 150,000 to 200,000 clones, with approximately 81% seen just once and roughly 1.5% held by the top ten. Sequencing was done on a sample of PBMCs. Every receptor here comes from a male donor in good health and CMV-seronegative.

This chain connects TRBV4-1 to TRBJ2-7; the match to TRBD1 covers 8 bases. Germline CDR1 MGHRA, CDR2 YSYEKL. J was trimmed by 6 bases and V by 2 bases; bases with no gene match: 9. This CDR3 region has 15 residues. The CDR3 sequence is CASSQPGTGQTEQYF. The CDR3, as DNA: TGCGCCAGCAGCCAACCGGGGACAGGCCAAACCGAGCAGTACTTC.

The gene calls are TRBV4-1 and TRBJ2-3; 7 bases are a match to TRBD2. Germline V gives CDR1 MGHRA, CDR2 YSYEKL. With 1 base clipped from V and 9 bases from J, the junction kept 10 bases outside the gene matches. The length of the CDR3 is 15 residues. The CDR3 protein is CASSQGGLSGNTQYF. CDR3 sequence (DNA): TGCGCCAGCAGCCAAGGCGGTTTGAGCGGGAACACGCAGTATTTT.

This chain links TRBV5-1 with TRBJ2-3, with D maybe TRBD1 (6 bases). The CDR3 length is 14 residues. V was shortened by 2 bases and J by 2 bases, with 9 bases between the two germline ends. Per the germline V gene, CDR1 is SGHRS and CDR2 is YFSETQ. The CDR3 sequence: CASSFGQTTDTQYF. The CDR3 nucleotides read TGCGCCAGCAGCTTCGGACAGACCACAGATACGCAGTATTTT.

V and J are TRBV14 and TRBJ1-1; D perhaps matches TRBD1 (5 bases). V lost 4 bases and J lost 1, with 25 bases in between. CDR1 SGHDN and CDR2 FVKESK come from the germline V gene. CDR3 length: 19 residues. The CDR3 coding sequence is TGTGCCAGCAGCCGGCGGGTCCCAAAAGGACGGAGGGGGAACACTGAAGCTTTCTTT. Protein product: CASSRRVPKGRRGNTEAFF.

This chain connects TRBV6-5 to TRBJ2-7; D uncertain. The ends were cut back, 4 bases at V and 0 bases at J, with 13 bases in the middle. The CDR3 contains 15 residues. CDR1 is MNHEY and CDR2 is SVGAGI in the germline V gene. CDR3 protein: CASSLEFSGSYEQYF. The CDR3 DNA is TGTGCCAGCAGTTTAGAGTTCTCAGGCTCCTACGAGCAGTACTTC.

This sequence joins TRBV29-1 and TRBJ1-2; 8 bases map to TRBD1. This CDR3 contains 13 residues. Per the germline V gene, CDR1 is SQVTM and CDR2 is ANQGSEA. V lost 7 bases and J lost 6; bases outside the gene matches: 10. The CDR3 loop reads CSASDREKDGYTF. CDR3 nucleotide sequence: TGCAGCGCCTCGGACAGGGAAAAAGATGGCTACACCTTC. The whole variable domain, filled in from reference TRBV29-1 and TRBJ1-2, reads SAVISQKPSRDICQRGTSLTIQCQVDSQVTMMFWYRQQPGQSLTLIATANQGSEATYESGFVIDKFPISRPNLTFSTLTVSNMSPEDSSIYLCSASDREKDGYTFGSGTRLTVV.

The chain employs TRBV7-6 and TRBJ1-1; TRBD1 might be the D (5 bases). The CDR3 extends over 19 amino acids. The V gene's germline CDR1 is SGHVS and CDR2 FNYEAQ. V lost 1 base to trimming and J lost 1 base, with 22 bases between them. CDR3 sequence reads: CASSLGIGRAPVANTEAFF. The CDR3 DNA reads as TGTGCCAGCAGCTTAGGGATTGGCAGGGCCCCCGTCGCGAACACTGAAGCTTTCTTT.

CDR3 in DNA: TGTGCCAGTAGTATACGTTCCACTGAAGCTTTCTTT. Amino acids: CASSIRSTEAFF. The rearrangement uses TRBV19 and TRBJ1-1; D unclear. The ends were cut back, 2 bases at V and 4 bases at J, with 5 bases in the middle. Per germline, CDR1 LNHDA and CDR2 SQIVND (reference sequence). The CDR3 is made up of 12 amino acids.

The chain is built from TRBV18 and TRBJ2-5; a weak D match, TRBD2 (5 bases). Germline CDR1 KGHSH, CDR2 LQKENI. Deletions cut 3 bases from V and 5 bases from J, with 13 bases between. The CDR3 runs 14 residues. The CDR3 here is CASSPYEWEETQYF. The CDR3 DNA reads as TGTGCCAGCTCACCCTACGAGTGGGAGGAGACCCAGTACTTC.

The rearrangement joins TRBV27 to TRBJ2-5; the match to TRBD2 covers 8 bases. Matching the DNA end better, TRBJ2-7 makes the J call doubtful. Germline assignment: CDR1 MNHEY and CDR2 SMNVEV (reference sequence). CDR3 length equals 15 residues. This CDR3 reads CASSFGLAGSYEQYF. In DNA form, the CDR3 reads TGTGCCAGCAGTTTCGGGCTAGCGGGTTCCTACGAGCAGTACTTC.

The rearrangement links TRBV5-1 to TRBJ1-5; D perhaps matches TRBD1 (6 bases). V was clipped by 4 bases and J by 4 bases, with 9 bases between them. Germline CDR1 and CDR2: SGHRS and YFSETQ. The CDR3 contains 13 residues. CDR3 region: CASSLDSNQPQHF. In nucleotides, the CDR3 is TGCGCCAGCAGCCTGGACAGTAATCAGCCCCAGCATTTT. The complete variable domain, with remaining parts taken from reference TRBV5-1 and TRBJ1-5, reads KAGVTQTPRYLIKTRGQQVTLSCSPISGHRSVSWYQQTPGQGLQFLFEYFSETQRNKGNFPGRFSGRQFSNSRSEMNVSTLELGDSALYLCASSLDSNQPQHFGDGTRLSIL.

This clone was detected once. The chain joins TRBV29-1 to TRBJ1-2; TRBD1 aligns across 9 bases. With V trimmed by 7 bases and J by 4 bases, 10 bases remained unmatched. Germline CDR1 reads SQVTM; CDR2 reads ANQGSEA. The CDR3 is made up of 14 amino acids. This CDR3 is CSAVPGQGPYGYTF. CDR3 sequence (DNA): TGCAGCGCCGTCCCGGGACAGGGCCCCTATGGCTACACCTTC.

The V gene is TRBV5-6, the J gene TRBJ2-1; D is undetermined. There are 14 residues in the CDR3. In germline, CDR1 is SGHDT, CDR2 YYEEEE. V was trimmed by 3 bases and J by 3 bases, leaving 10 bases between them. The CDR3, as DNA: TGTGCCAGCAGCTCAGACTCCTACTACAATGAGCAGTTCTTC. It is translated as CASSSDSYYNEQFF.

CDR3 sequence reads: CASSPGTAPYEQYF. In DNA, the CDR3 is TGTGCCAGCAGCCCAGGGACAGCACCCTACGAGCAGTACTTC. J is TRBJ2-5 and V is TRBV9; 7 positions agree with TRBD1. The last part of the DNA fits TRBJ2-7 better; the J call may be wrong. This CDR3 has 14 residues. CDR1 and CDR2 from the germline V gene are SGDLS and YYNGEE.

There are a few counts of this clone. The rearrangement uses TRBV27 and TRBJ1-1; 10 bases line up with TRBD1. J was trimmed by 0 bases and V by 4 bases; bases with no gene match: 2. The germline V gene encodes CDR1 MNHEY and CDR2 SMNVEV (reference sequence). The CDR3 extends over 15 amino acids. CDR3 region: CASSSTGGLNTEAFF. The CDR3 DNA is TGTGCCAGCAGTTCGACAGGGGGCTTGAACACTGAAGCTTTCTTT.

The J gene is TRBJ1-1, the V gene TRBV7-8; the D gene is possibly TRBD1 (6 bases). Germline CDR1 SGHVS, CDR2 FQNEAQ. Trimming removed 5 bases from V and 0 bases from J, with 16 bases in between. The CDR3 is made up of 16 amino acids. The CDR3 spells CASSPLGRGLNTEAFF. In DNA form, the CDR3 reads TGTGCCAGCAGCCCCCTAGGCAGGGGCCTGAACACTGAAGCTTTCTTT.

The chain recombines TRBV18 with TRBJ1-3, with TRBD1 identical over 10 bases. This CDR3 comprises 15 residues. The V gene end was trimmed by 6 bases and the J gene end by 3 bases; junction bases not matched to a gene: 5. CDR1 KGHSH and CDR2 LQKENI come from the germline V gene. The CDR3 region is CASSLGTGDGNTIYF. The CDR3 DNA is TGTGCCAGCTCGCTTGGGACAGGGGATGGAAACACCATATATTTT.

The V call is TRBV7-7, the J call TRBJ2-7, with D uncertain. Germline V gives CDR1 SSHAT, CDR2 FNYEAQ (reference sequence). Trimming cost V 2 bases and J 1 base, with 9 bases left between them. There are 14 residues in the CDR3. CDR3 amino acids: CASSLFSGSYEQYF. In DNA, the CDR3 is TGTGCCAGCAGCTTATTCTCCGGGTCCTACGAGCAGTACTTC.

This clone has only one observation. This sequence joins TRBV7-3 and TRBJ1-2; tentatively, D is TRBD1 (5 bases). The V end lost 0 bases, the J end lost 4 bases, and 12 bases lay between the germline ends. Germline CDR1 and CDR2: SGHTA and FQGTGA. This CDR3 has 15 residues. In nucleotides, the CDR3 is TGTGCCAGCAGCTTAACTAAGACAGATGGCTATGGCTACACCTTC. Translated, it gives CASSLTKTDGYGYTF.

The sample holds one count of this clone. The chain combines TRBV19 with TRBJ2-1; D is unresolved. CDR1 and CDR2 from the germline V gene are LNHDA and SQIVND (reference sequence). This CDR3 is 15 amino acids long. Trimming removed 1 base at V and 7 bases at J, with 14 bases between. The DNA for the CDR3 is TGTGCCAGTAGTATAGCGGTTTCCCATTTTAATGAGCAGTTCTTC. Protein product: CASSIAVSHFNEQFF.

The J gene is TRBJ1-6, the V gene TRBV10-3; 9 bases fit TRBD1. The CDR3 contains 14 residues. Germline CDR1 reads ENHRY; CDR2 reads SYGVKD. The junction had 7 bases not matched to a gene; V was cut back by 6 bases and J by 10 bases. The CDR3 is CAISRDRDGSPLHF. The CDR3 DNA reads TGTGCCATCAGCCGGGACAGGGACGGATCACCCCTCCACTTT.

This chain joins TRBV11-2 and TRBJ2-5; no definite D call. The CDR3 has 15 amino acids. Between the trimmed V and J ends, which lost 0 bases and 7 bases, there was a span of 15 bases. Germline V gene lookup returns CDR1 SGHAT and CDR2 FQNNGV. CDR3 in amino acids: CASSLDPARRATQYF. Here the CDR3 DNA reads TGTGCCAGCAGCTTAGATCCCGCGCGCCGAGCGACCCAGTACTTC.

This chain uses TRBV9 with TRBJ2-2, with D tentatively TRBD2 (5 bases). The length of the CDR3 is 16 residues. Germline CDR1 reads SGDLS; CDR2 reads YYNGEE. V lost 4 bases and J 7 bases, leaving 20 bases between the germline ends. This chain's CDR3 is CASSKTPGSENGELFF. The CDR3 nucleotides are TGTGCCAGCAGCAAAACACCCGGTAGCGAGAACGGGGAGCTGTTTTTT.

V usage is TRBV7-6 and J usage is TRBJ2-5; 9 positions match TRBD1. V dropped 2 bases and J dropped 4; count of bases not matched to a gene: 5. CDR1 SGHVS and CDR2 FNYEAQ come from the germline V gene. The CDR3 totals 15 residues. The CDR3 coding sequence is TGTGCCAGCAGCTTACGACAGGGGGAAAGAGAGACCCAGTACTTC. Amino acids: CASSLRQGERETQYF.

V and J are TRBV7-9 and TRBJ2-2, with 10 bases that match TRBD2. Germline-derived CDR1 and CDR2 are SEHNR and FQNEAQ (reference sequence). CDR3 length: 19 residues. With 5 bases clipped from V and 4 bases from J, the junction kept 16 bases outside the gene matches. The CDR3 nucleotides read TGTGCCAGCAGCCACCTGGGGGAGCGGGGGGGCCTAAGCACCGGGGAGCTGTTTTTT. Protein: CASSHLGERGGLSTGELFF.

This rearrangement joins TRBV5-1 to TRBJ2-7, with D possibly TRBD1 on 6 matching bases. CDR3 length: 17 residues. CDR1 and CDR2 (germline): SGHRS, YFSETQ. V lost 1 base and J lost 1, with 18 bases in between. CDR3 DNA sequence: TGCGCCAGCAGCTTGAAAACTGGGACAACTACTTCCTACGAGCAGTACTTC. Translating gives CASSLKTGTTTSYEQYF.

This clone has only a few counts. The chain employs TRBV7-9 and TRBJ1-5; D is unresolved. The CDR3 consists of 13 residues. Looked up from germline, CDR1 is SEHNR and CDR2 is FQNEAQ (reference sequence). Trimming cost V 1 base and J 4 bases, with 5 bases left between them. The CDR3 reads CASSLDGNQPQHF. The CDR3 DNA is TGTGCCAGCAGCTTAGACGGTAATCAGCCCCAGCATTTT. Looking up the rest from reference TRBV7-9 and TRBJ1-5 gives the full variable domain: DTGVSQNPRHKITKRGQNVTFRCDPISEHNRLYWYRQTLGQGPEFLTYFQNEAQLEKSRLLSDRFSAERPKGSFSTLEIQRTEQGDSAMYLCASSLDGNQPQHFGDGTRLSIL.

The rearrangement links TRBV2 to TRBJ2-5, with 7 bases fitting TRBD2. Losses at the gene ends were 8 bases for V and 4 bases for J; bases not matched to a gene: 13. The CDR3 loop spans 15 amino acids. The germline gives CDR1 SNHLY, CDR2 FYNNEI. The CDR3 DNA reads TGTGCCAGCGGGCGGGGGAGTGCCCCGGGAGAGACCCAGTACTTC. As protein: CASGRGSAPGETQYF.

The rearrangement joins TRBV19 to TRBJ1-2; 8 bases map to TRBD1. The ends lost 6 bases at V and 8 bases at J; junction bases unmatched: 8. Germline V gene data show CDR1 as LNHDA and CDR2 as SQIVND (reference sequence). The CDR3 length is 13 residues. The DNA for the CDR3 is TGTGCCAGTAGGAAGGACAGGGTTTTCGGCTACACCTTC. It is translated as CASRKDRVFGYTF.